The clone carrying this T cell receptor (beta chain) was counted between two and nine times. What it binds is not known. This entry comes from a study of regulatory T cells in long-lasting Graves disease. The TCR beta library used iRepertoire HTBI primers with Arm-PCR amplification of CDR3. TCRdb passed the multiplex PCR reads through MiXCR, listing each CDR3 protein once. This repertoire shows 500,000 to 700,000 distinct CDR3 sequences, 30% found once; its top ten account for 40% to 50%. Deletions cut 4 bases from V and 0 bases from J, with 12 bases between. CDR1 MRHNA and CDR2 SNTAGT come from the germline V gene. The CDR3 runs to 16 residues. Study-wide findings and caveats: Study of thyroid tissue was not done, with only peripheral blood studied. Persistent cases of Graves' showed reduced TCR diversity relative to newly diagnosed patients.

Sample time point: persistent/refractory GD, antithyroid drugs over 5 years with positive TRAb. RNA isolated from PBMCs was used to make the TCR library. The input for sequencing was peripheral blood mononuclear cells (PBMCs), taken when the disease was refractory, from a patient treated with antithyroid drugs. The sequence came from a female donor with Graves disease. This chain connects TRBV6-4 to TRBJ2-2, with D unclear. The CDR3, as DNA: TGTGCCAGCAGTGTCTCCGGCGGCTCGAACACCGGGGAGCTGTTTTTT. Its translation is CASSVSGGSNTGELFF.